This note documents a single T cell receptor (beta chain) sequence. The CDR3 covers 16 residues. CDR1 is SGDLS and CDR2 is YYNGEE in the germline V gene. The ends lost 2 bases at V and 3 bases at J; junction bases unmatched: 7. Profiled with immunoSEQ multiplex PCR; TCRdb holds only in-frame clones, not every one. The sample includes about 170,000 clones, under 90% of them seen just once. The sample originates from a study of blood T cell repertoires in COVID-19. The receptor was derived from a woman in her 70s with COVID-19, enrolled during active disease. This chain links TRBV9 with TRBJ2-7, with 11 bases lining up with TRBD1. The sample consisted of peripheral blood. The CDR3 loop is CASSVTGTGGYYEQYF. DNA for the CDR3: TGTGCCAGCAGCGTCACCGGGACAGGGGGTTACTACGAGCAGTACTTC.